A selection of T cell receptor beta chains follows, all from one sample in a study of blood T cell repertoires in COVID-19. Assay used: immunoSEQ multiplex PCR; TCRdb lists only in-frame clones, some missing. The sample has approximately 290,000 clones; around nine tenths are singletons. The source material was PBMCs or T cells enriched from blood (not recorded which). Source of these receptors: a woman in her 30s who had recovered from COVID-19. The CDR3 runs from the conserved cysteine through the conserved F or W. The D gene is left open where the match is weak. Clone size is given for some rows only: seen once, a few or many times, or a class if the clone is expanded.

NA TRBD1 TRBJ1-2 TRBV30 TGTGCCTCTGGGACAGGGGAGTTGAGAGTCTATGGCTACACCTTC CASGTGELRVYGYTF
NA NA TRBJ1-1 TRBV12-5 TGTGCTAGTGGTTCGGGGGGGGCTGAAGCTTTCTTT CASGSGGAEAFF
NA TRBD2 TRBJ2-5 TRBV28 TGTGCCAGCAGCTCTTGGCGGGGGGACGGAGAGACCCAGTACTTC CASSSWRGDGETQYF
once TRBD1 TRBJ1-4 TRBV7-9 TGTGCCAGCAGACAAACAGGGGCAAATGAAAAACTGTTTTTT CASRQTGANEKLFF
NA TRBD2 TRBJ2-1 TRBV5-1 TGCGCCAGCAGCTTGGGAGCTAGCGGGAGGGCCAATGAGCAGTTCTTC CASSLGASGRANEQFF
NA NA TRBJ2-7 TRBV5-4 TGTGCCAGCAGCTTATCAGACTACGAGCAGTACTTC CASSLSDYEQYF
NA TRBD2 TRBJ2-1 TRBV24-1 TGTGCCACCAGTGGGGACTACCTCGTGTCAGATGAGCAGTTCTTC CATSGDYLVSDEQFF
NA TRBD1 TRBJ1-5 TRBV6-1 TGTGCCAGCAGTGCTTCCGTGACAGGGGGCCTGAATCAGCCCCAGCATTTT CASSASVTGGLNQPQHF
NA NA TRBJ2-3 TRBV21-1 TGTGCCAGCAGCAAAGAGGGACTCCCACTCGATACGCAGTATTTT CASSKEGLPLDTQYF
once NA TRBJ2-2 TRBV19 TGTGCCAGTAGTATTCACATATCGAACACCGGGGAGCTGTTTTTT CASSIHISNTGELFF
NA TRBD2 TRBJ2-7 TRBV18 TGTGCCAGCTCACCACCGAGTAGGGCGGGAGGCTCCTACGAGCAGTACTTC CASSPPSRAGGSYEQYF
NA TRBD2 TRBJ2-1 TRBV10-3 TGTGCCATCAGTTGGGGGGGGGCTAGCGGGAACGGTGAGCAGTTCTTC CAISWGGASGNGEQFF
NA TRBD2 TRBJ2-1 TRBV6-5 TGTGCCAGCAGTTACTCGCCGCTAGCGGACACCAATGAGCAGTTCTTC CASSYSPLADTNEQFF
NA NA TRBJ1-1 TRBV5-6 TGTGCCAGCAGCGAAGGTCAGGGGAACACTGAAGCTTTCTTT CASSEGQGNTEAFF
NA TRBD1 TRBJ2-3 TRBV4-1 TGCGCCAGCAGCCAAGAGGGGACAGGGGTAACAGATACGCAGTATTTT CASSQEGTGVTDTQYF
few NA TRBJ2-7 TRBV7-9 TGTGCCAGCAGCTTAGTTTATGGGGCCGATGAGTACTTC CASSLVYGADEYF
NA NA TRBJ1-5 TRBV4-3 TGCGCCAGCAGCCAAGATGCGAATCAGCCCCAGCATTTT CASSQDANQPQHF
NA TRBD2 TRBJ2-5 TRBV4-1 TGCGCCAGCAGCTCCTCGGGGAGCGGGAGGCAAGAGACCCAGTACTTC CASSSSGSGRQETQYF
NA TRBD2 TRBJ2-5 TRBV9 TGTGCCAGCAGCGGAGGAAGCGGGGCCCCAGCGACCCAGTACTTC CASSGGSGAPATQYF
NA NA TRBJ1-5 TRBV27 TGTGCCAGCAGTCCAGAGCGGGGGCGCGCGAGCAATCAGCCCCAGCATTTT CASSPERGRASNQPQHF
NA NA TRBJ2-5 TRBV7-2 TGTGCCAGCAGCCCCTTAGTGTACCAAGAGACCCAGTACTTC CASSPLVYQETQYF
NA TRBD1 TRBJ2-7 TRBV24-1 TGTGCCACCAGTGACCCCGGGACAGGGTCCTACGAGCAGTACTTC CATSDPGTGSYEQYF
once TRBD1 TRBJ1-5 TRBV29-1 TGCAGCGTTGTCTTATCCGGGACAGGGGTGAATCAGCCCCAGCATTTT CSVVLSGTGVNQPQHF
NA TRBD1 TRBJ2-7 TRBV7-9 TGTGCCAGCAGCCATCCCCTGGGACAGAAGAACGAGCAGTACTTC CASSHPLGQKNEQYF
NA TRBD1 TRBJ1-1 TRBV5-1 TGCGCCAGCAGCGCGACGACAGGGGCGAACACTGAAGCTTTCTTT CASSATTGANTEAFF
NA NA TRBJ2-4 TRBV24-1 TGTGCCACCAGTGATTCGGGGGAGTTGGGCATTCAGTACTTC CATSDSGELGIQYF
NA NA TRBJ1-1 TRBV7-3 TGTGCCAGCAGCTTAACGAAATCGGTAACCGAAGCTTTCTTT CASSLTKSVTEAFF
NA NA TRBJ2-2 TRBV6-5 TGTGCCAGCAGTTACACCGGGGGCACCGGGGAGCTGTTTTTT CASSYTGGTGELFF
NA TRBD1 TRBJ1-4 TRBV4-3 TGCGCCAGCAGCCCCCGGGACAGAGGAAATGAAAAACTGTTTTTT CASSPRDRGNEKLFF
NA NA TRBJ2-7 TRBV28 TGTGCCAGCAGCCCTCGTCGAATCAGCTCCTACGAGCAGTACTTC CASSPRRISSYEQYF
NA NA TRBJ2-2 TRBV5-1 TGCGCCAGCACGCGCAGGGATTCCGGGGAGCTGTTTTTT CASTRRDSGELFF
NA NA TRBJ1-1 TRBV4-3 TGCGCCAGCAGCCAAGCCCTCTTGGGACACTTTGAAGCTTTCTTT CASSQALLGHFEAFF
NA NA TRBJ2-2 TRBV3-1/TRBV3-2 TGTGCCAGCAGCCAAGATGAGAACCCGTTAAACACCGGGGAGCTGTTTTTT CASSQDENPLNTGELFF
once TRBD2 TRBJ2-5 TRBV12-3/TRBV12-4 TGTGCCAGCAGTTTACTAGCGGAAGAGACCCAGTACTTC CASSLLAEETQYF
NA TRBD1 TRBJ2-3 TRBV28 TGTGCCAGCAGTTTATTCCGGGCGAGAACAGGGGGCGGAGGAAAAACAGATACGCAGTATTTT CASSLFRARTGGGGKTDTQYF
NA TRBD2 TRBJ2-3 TRBV20-1 TGCAGTGCTAGTTTGGCGGGAGGTAGCACAGATACGCAGTATTTT CSASLAGGSTDTQYF
NA NA TRBJ1-1 TRBV19 TGTGCCAGTAGTATAGATCAGCCAGGGCCCACTGAAGCTTTCTTT CASSIDQPGPTEAFF
once NA TRBJ1-1 TRBV7-2 TGTGCCAGCAGCTTACCCACCGCGACAGCGAACACTGAAGCTTTCTTT CASSLPTATANTEAFF
NA NA TRBJ1-5 TRBV7-2 TGTGCCAGCAGCTGGACGGGGGTTAGCAATCAGCCCCAGCATTTT CASSWTGVSNQPQHF
NA NA TRBJ1-2 TRBV28 TGTGCCAGCAAAACAGGGCAGTGGGGCTATGGCTACACCTTC CASKTGQWGYGYTF
NA TRBD1 TRBJ1-2 TRBV5-1 TGCGCCAGCAGCCAGGACAGGCTCTATGGCTACACCTTC CASSQDRLYGYTF
NA TRBD1 TRBJ1-6 TRBV19 TGTGCCAGTAGTACCCTTCACGCTCAGGGGGATTCACCCCTCCACTTT CASSTLHAQGDSPLHF
once NA TRBJ1-2 TRBV24-1 TGTGCCACCAGTGCCTCGACGGGTTTTCAGGGCTACACCTTC CATSASTGFQGYTF
NA TRBD1 TRBJ1-3 TRBV29-1 TGCAGCGTAGGGACAGTCTCTGGAAACACCATATATTTT CSVGTVSGNTIYF
few NA TRBJ1-5 TRBV30 TGTGCCTGGAGTGGACAGGCCGATCAGCCCCAGCATTTT CAWSGQADQPQHF
NA TRBD2 TRBJ2-7 TRBV4-2 TGTGCCAGCAGCCAATTGAGCGGGAGGGCCTCCTACGAGCAGTACTTC CASSQLSGRASYEQYF
NA NA TRBJ2-2 TRBV9 TGTGCCAGCAAAGAACTATCGAACACCGGGGAGCTGTTTTTT CASKELSNTGELFF
NA TRBD2 TRBJ2-5 TRBV5-4 TGTGCCAGCAGCTTACTAGCGGGAGGGAAGGGCCAGTACTTC CASSLLAGGKGQYF
NA NA TRBJ1-5 TRBV29-1 TGCAGCGTGGGGGGGGGCTCAGGTCAGCCCCAGCATTTT CSVGGGSGQPQHF
once NA TRBJ2-2 TRBV7-3 TGTGCCAGCAGCTTAACGTTAACGGGTACCGGGGAGCTGTTTTTT CASSLTLTGTGELFF